A single sample is the source of the 2 T cell receptor beta chains below, sequenced in a study of regulatory T cells in long-lasting Graves disease. Time point of the sample: persistent/refractory GD, antithyroid drugs over 5 years with positive TRAb. Isolated PBMC RNA provided the starting material for the TCR library. Library construction for TCR beta used iRepertoire HTBI primers and Arm-PCR of CDR3 regions. TCRdb called the multiplex PCR reads again in MiXCR, with one record for every CDR3 protein. The sample consists of about 430,000 distinct CDR3 sequences, around a fifth of them appearing once. Sequenced material: peripheral blood mononuclear cells (PBMCs), taken when the disease was refractory, from a patient treated with antithyroid drugs. These receptors were obtained from a female donor with Graves disease.

The chain carries TRBV7-9 and TRBJ2-3, with 9 bases identical to TRBD1. Germline V lookup: CDR1 SEHNR, CDR2 FQNEAQ (reference sequence). The CDR3 sequence is 16 residues long. The junction had 8 bases not matched to a gene; V was cut back by 5 bases and J by 2 bases. CDR3 amino acids: CASSMSHRGPTDTQYF. The CDR3 DNA reads TGTGCCAGCAGCATGAGCCACAGGGGGCCCACAGATACGCAGTATTTT.

In its sample, this clonotype was seen a few times. The chain is built from TRBV27 and TRBJ1-6; unclear D gene. V was pared by 5 bases and J by 4 bases, with 3 bases between. The CDR3 length is 12 residues. CDR1 is MNHEY and CDR2 is SMNVEV in the germline V gene (reference sequence). The CDR3 DNA is TGTGCCAGCAGTCGTTATAATTCACCCCTCCACTTT. Its translation: CASSRYNSPLHF.